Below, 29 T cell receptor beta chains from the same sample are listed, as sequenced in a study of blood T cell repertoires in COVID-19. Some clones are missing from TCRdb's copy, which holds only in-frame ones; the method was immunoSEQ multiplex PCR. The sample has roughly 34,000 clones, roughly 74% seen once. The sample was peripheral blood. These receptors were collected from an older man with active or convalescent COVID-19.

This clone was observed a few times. The CDR3 spells CASSERTTNSYEQYF. The CDR3 nucleotides read TGTGCCAGCAGTGAACGGACAACTAACTCCTACGAGCAGTACTTC. The chain has TRBV2 and TRBJ2-7; tentative D call: TRBD1 (5 bases). CDR3 length equals 15 residues. Trimming removed 2 bases from V and 0 bases from J, with 11 bases in between. Germline CDR1 is SNHLY and CDR2 is FYNNEI.

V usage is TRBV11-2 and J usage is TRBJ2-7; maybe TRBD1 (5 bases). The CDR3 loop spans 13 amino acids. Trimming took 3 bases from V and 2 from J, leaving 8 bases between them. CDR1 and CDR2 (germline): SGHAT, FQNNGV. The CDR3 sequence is CASSLQTAYEQYF. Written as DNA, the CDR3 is TGTGCCAGCAGCTTGCAGACAGCCTACGAGCAGTACTTC.

The CDR3 loop is CASSLGATGELFF. CDR3 DNA sequence: TGTGCCAGCAGCTTGGGAGCCACCGGGGAGCTGTTTTTT. The chain couples TRBV7-9 to TRBJ2-2; D is possibly TRBD2 (5 bases). The CDR3 covers 13 residues. CDR1 and CDR2 (germline): SEHNR, FQNEAQ (reference sequence). Trimming took 3 bases from V and 4 from J, leaving 6 bases between them.

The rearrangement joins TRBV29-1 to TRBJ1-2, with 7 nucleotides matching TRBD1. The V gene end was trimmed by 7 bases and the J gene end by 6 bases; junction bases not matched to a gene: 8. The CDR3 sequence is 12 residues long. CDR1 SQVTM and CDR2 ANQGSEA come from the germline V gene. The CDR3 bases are TGCAGCGCCGGGACAGCCGACGATGGCTACACCTTC. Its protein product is CSAGTADDGYTF.

The CDR3 protein is CASSPNHNEQFF. The CDR3 DNA sequence: TGTGCCAGCAGCCCTAACCACAATGAGCAGTTCTTC. V gene TRBV7-9 combines with J gene TRBJ2-1; D not certain. Between the trimmed V and J ends, which lost 5 bases and 5 bases, there was a span of 7 bases. Germline CDR1 reads SEHNR; CDR2 reads FQNEAQ (reference sequence). The CDR3 spans 12 residues.

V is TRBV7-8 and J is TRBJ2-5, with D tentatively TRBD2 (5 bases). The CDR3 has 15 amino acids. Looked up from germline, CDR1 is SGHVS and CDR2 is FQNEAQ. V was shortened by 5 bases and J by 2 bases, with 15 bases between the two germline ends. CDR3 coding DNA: TGTGCCAGCAGCATGAACGCGGGCCTGCAAGAGACCCAGTACTTC. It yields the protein CASSMNAGLQETQYF.

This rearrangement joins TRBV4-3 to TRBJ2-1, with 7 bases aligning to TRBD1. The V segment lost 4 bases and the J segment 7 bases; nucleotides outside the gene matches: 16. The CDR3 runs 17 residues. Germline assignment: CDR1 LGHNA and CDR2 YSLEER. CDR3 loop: CASSLDRAAGGENEQFF. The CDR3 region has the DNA TGCGCCAGCAGCCTCGATCGGGCGGCAGGGGGTGAGAATGAGCAGTTCTTC.

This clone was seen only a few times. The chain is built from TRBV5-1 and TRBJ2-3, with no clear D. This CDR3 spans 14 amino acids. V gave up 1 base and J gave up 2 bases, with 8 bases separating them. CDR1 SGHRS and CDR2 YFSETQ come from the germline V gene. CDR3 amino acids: CASSLSRPTDTQYF. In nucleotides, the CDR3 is TGCGCCAGCAGCTTGTCTAGGCCCACAGATACGCAGTATTTT.

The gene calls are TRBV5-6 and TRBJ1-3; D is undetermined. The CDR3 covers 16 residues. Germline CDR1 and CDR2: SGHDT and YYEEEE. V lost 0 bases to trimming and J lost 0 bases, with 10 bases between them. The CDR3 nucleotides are TGTGCCAGCAGCTTGGGATCCACGGGCTCTGGAAACACCATATATTTT. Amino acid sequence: CASSLGSTGSGNTIYF.

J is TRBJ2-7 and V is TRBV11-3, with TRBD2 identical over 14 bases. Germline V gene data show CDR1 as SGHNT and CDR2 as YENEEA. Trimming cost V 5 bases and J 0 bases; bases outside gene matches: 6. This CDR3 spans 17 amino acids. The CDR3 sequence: CASSPGTSGSGSYEQYF. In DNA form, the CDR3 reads TGTGCCAGCAGCCCTGGGACTAGCGGGAGTGGCTCCTACGAGCAGTACTTC.

The CDR3 sequence: CASSESETSPGDEQFF. The CDR3 DNA reads TGCGCCAGCAGTGAGTCGGAGACCTCCCCAGGGGATGAGCAGTTCTTC. The chain is built from TRBV10-1 and TRBJ2-1, with TRBD1 as a possible D gene (6 bases). Germline assignment: CDR1 WNHNN and CDR2 SYGVQD (reference sequence). Deletions cut 0 bases from V and 8 bases from J, with 17 bases between. This CDR3 comprises 16 residues.

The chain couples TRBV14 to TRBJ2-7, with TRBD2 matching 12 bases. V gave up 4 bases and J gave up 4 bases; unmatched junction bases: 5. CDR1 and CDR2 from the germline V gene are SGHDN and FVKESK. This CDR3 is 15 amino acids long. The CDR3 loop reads CASSPGTSGPYEQYF. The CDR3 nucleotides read TGTGCCAGCAGCCCTGGGACTAGCGGGCCTTACGAGCAGTACTTC.

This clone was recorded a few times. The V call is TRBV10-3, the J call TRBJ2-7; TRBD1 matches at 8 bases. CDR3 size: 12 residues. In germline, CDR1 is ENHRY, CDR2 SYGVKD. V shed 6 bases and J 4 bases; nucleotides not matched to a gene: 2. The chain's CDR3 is CAIRGDRYEQYF. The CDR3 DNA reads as TGTGCCATCAGAGGGGACAGGTACGAGCAGTACTTC.

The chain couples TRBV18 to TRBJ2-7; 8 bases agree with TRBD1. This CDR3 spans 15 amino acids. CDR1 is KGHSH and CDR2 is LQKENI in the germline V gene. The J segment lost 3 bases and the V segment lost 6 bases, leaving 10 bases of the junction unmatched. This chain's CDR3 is CASSQNEDRVYEQYF. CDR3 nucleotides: TGTGCCAGCTCGCAGAACGAGGACAGGGTCTACGAGCAGTACTTC.

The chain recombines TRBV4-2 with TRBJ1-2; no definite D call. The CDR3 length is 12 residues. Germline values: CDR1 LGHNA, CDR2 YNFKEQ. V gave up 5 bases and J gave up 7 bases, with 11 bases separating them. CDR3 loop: CASSVDDTGYTF. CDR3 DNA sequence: TGTGCCAGCAGCGTTGACGACACTGGCTACACCTTC.

For the CDR3, the DNA is TGTGCCAGCAGGACAGGGAAGAGAGGTGAAAAACTGTTTTTT. Translated, it gives CASRTGKRGEKLFF. This chain links TRBV28 with TRBJ1-4; 7 positions match TRBD1. V dropped 6 bases and J dropped 7; count of bases not matched to a gene: 8. Germline V CDR1 and CDR2: MDHEN, SYDVKM. This CDR3 is built from 14 residues.

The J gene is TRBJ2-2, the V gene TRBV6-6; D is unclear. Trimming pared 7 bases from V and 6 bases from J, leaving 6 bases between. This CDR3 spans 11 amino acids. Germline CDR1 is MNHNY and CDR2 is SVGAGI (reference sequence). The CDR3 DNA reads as TGTGCCAGCACCCAGTCCGGGGAGCTGTTTTTT. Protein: CASTQSGELFF.

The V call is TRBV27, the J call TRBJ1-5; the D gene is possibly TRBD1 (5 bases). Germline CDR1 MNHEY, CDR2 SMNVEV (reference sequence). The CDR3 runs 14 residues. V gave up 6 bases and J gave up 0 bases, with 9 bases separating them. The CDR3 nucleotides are TGTGCCAGCAGCCTAGGGGATAGCAATCAGCCCCAGCATTTT. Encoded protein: CASSLGDSNQPQHF.

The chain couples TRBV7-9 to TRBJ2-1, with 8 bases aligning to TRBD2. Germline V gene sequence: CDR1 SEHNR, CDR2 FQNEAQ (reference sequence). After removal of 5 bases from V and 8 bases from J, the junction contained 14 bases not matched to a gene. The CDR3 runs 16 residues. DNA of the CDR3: TGTGCCAGCAGCCCCTTTCGGAGCGGGAGTTCTGATGAGCAGTTCTTC. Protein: CASSPFRSGSSDEQFF. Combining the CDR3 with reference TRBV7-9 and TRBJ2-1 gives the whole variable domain DTGVSQNPRHKITKRGQNVTFRCDPISEHNRLYWYRQTLGQGPEFLTYFQNEAQLEKSRLLSDRFSAERPKGSFSTLEIQRTEQGDSAMYLCASSPFRSGSSDEQFFGPGTRLTVL.

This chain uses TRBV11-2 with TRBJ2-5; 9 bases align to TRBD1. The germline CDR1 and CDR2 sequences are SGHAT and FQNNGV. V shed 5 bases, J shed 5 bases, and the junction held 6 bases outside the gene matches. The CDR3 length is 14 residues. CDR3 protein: CASSPGTGLETQYF. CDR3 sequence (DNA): TGTGCCAGCAGCCCCGGGACAGGGCTGGAGACCCAGTACTTC.

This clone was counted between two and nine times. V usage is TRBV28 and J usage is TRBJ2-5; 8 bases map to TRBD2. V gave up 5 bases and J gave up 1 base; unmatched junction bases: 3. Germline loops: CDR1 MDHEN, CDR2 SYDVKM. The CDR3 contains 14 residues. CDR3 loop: CASSITSGQETQYF. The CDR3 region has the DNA TGTGCCAGCAGTATTACTAGCGGCCAAGAGACCCAGTACTTC.

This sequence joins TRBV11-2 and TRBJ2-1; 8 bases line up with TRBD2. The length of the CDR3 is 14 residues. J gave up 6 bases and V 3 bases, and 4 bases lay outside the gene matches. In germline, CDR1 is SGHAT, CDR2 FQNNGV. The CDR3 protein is CASSFASGLNEQFF. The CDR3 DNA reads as TGTGCCAGCAGCTTCGCTAGCGGGCTCAATGAGCAGTTCTTC.

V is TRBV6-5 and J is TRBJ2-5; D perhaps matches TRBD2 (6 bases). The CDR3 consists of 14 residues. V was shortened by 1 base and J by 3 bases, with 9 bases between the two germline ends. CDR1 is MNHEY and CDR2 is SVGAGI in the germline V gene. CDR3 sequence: CASSYWDSKETQYF. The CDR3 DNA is TGTGCCAGCAGTTACTGGGACTCCAAAGAGACCCAGTACTTC.

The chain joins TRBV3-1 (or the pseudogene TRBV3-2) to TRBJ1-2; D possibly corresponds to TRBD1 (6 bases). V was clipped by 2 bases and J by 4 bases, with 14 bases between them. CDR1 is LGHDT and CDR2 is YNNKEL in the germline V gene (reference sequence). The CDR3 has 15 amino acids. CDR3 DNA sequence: TGTGCCAGCAGCCAACGCTTCACAGGGTTCTATGGCTACACCTTC. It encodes CASSQRFTGFYGYTF.

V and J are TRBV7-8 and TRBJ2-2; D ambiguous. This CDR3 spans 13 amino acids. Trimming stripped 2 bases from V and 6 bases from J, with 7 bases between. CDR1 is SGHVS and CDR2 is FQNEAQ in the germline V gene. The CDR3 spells CASSLPRAGELFF. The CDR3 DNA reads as TGTGCCAGCAGCTTACCCCGAGCCGGGGAGCTGTTTTTT.

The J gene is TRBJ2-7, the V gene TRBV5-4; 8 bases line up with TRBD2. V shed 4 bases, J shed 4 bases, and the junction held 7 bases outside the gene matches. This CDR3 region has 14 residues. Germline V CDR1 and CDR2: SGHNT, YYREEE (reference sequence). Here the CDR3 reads CASSASSGYYEQYF. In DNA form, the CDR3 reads TGTGCCAGCAGCGCGTCTAGCGGGTATTACGAGCAGTACTTC.

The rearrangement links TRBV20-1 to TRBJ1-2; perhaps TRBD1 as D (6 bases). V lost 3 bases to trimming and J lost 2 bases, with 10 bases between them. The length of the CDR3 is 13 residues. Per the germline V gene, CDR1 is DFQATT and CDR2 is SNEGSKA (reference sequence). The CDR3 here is CSASTGLNYGYTF. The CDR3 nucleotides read TGCAGTGCTAGTACAGGGTTAAACTATGGCTACACCTTC.

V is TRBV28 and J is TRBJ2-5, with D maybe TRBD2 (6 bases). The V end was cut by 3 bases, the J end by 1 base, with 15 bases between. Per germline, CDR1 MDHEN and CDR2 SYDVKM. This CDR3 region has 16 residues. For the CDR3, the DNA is TGTGCCAGCAGTTTGTTTGTGAGCGGGTCCCAAGAGACCCAGTACTTC. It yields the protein CASSLFVSGSQETQYF. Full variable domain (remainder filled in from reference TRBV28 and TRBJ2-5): DVKVTQSSRYLVKRTGEKVFLECVQDMDHENMFWYRQDPGLGLRLIYFSYDVKMKEKGDIPEGYSVSREKKERFSLILESASTNQTSMYLCASSLFVSGSQETQYFGPGTRLLVL.

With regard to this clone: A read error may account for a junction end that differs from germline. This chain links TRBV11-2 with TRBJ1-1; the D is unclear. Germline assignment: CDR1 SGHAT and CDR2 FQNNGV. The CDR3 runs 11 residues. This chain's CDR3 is CASSLVLGSRF. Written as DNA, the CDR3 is TGTGCCAGCAGCTTAGTATTGGGCTCGAGATTT.